These T cell receptor beta chains were read from a single sample in a study of CD8 T cells in ankylosing spondylitis. From the 5' RACE reads, TCRdb called clonotypes with MiXCR, one entry per CDR3 protein. The sample holds 130,000 to 150,000 distinct CDR3 sequences, 7% to 10% seen once. Sequencing was carried out using synovial fluid, either unsorted or a sorted T cell fraction (not recorded which). These receptors were obtained from a male donor with ankylosing spondylitis. CDR3s include the opening cysteine and the closing phenylalanine or tryptophan. Fields, in order: V gene, clone size, D gene, J gene, CDR3 DNA, CDR3 protein. A D gene is named only where the DNA matches it firmly. For some rows the clone size is stated as once, few or many, or as a class when expanded; others skip it.

V: TRBV18; size: .; D: .; J: TRBJ2-1; DNA: TGTGCCAGCTCACCATTACCACGGAATGAGCAGTTCTTC; CDR3: CASSPLPRNEQFF
V: TRBV29-1; size: .; D: TRBD2; J: TRBJ2-3; DNA: TGCAGCGTTGAAGTATGGACTAGCGGGAGGTATACGCAGTATTTT; CDR3: CSVEVWTSGRYTQYF
V: TRBV7-9; size: few; D: .; J: TRBJ1-4; DNA: TGTGCCAGCAGCTTATCCGGGTATGAAAAACTGTTTTTT; CDR3: CASSLSGYEKLFF
V: TRBV6-2/TRBV6-3; size: many; D: .; J: TRBJ1-1; DNA: TGTGCCAGCAGTTACGGGGGGTTGAACACTGAAGCTTTCTTT; CDR3: CASSYGGLNTEAFF
V: TRBV7-2; size: few; D: .; J: TRBJ2-2; DNA: TGTGCCAGCAGCTTAAGTTTCCAAACGAACACCGGGGAGCTGTTTTTT; CDR3: CASSLSFQTNTGELFF
V: TRBV7-2; size: few; D: .; J: TRBJ2-7; DNA: TGTGCCAGCAGCTTAGCGCGGGGGCGCGAGCAGTACTTC; CDR3: CASSLARGREQYF
V: TRBV29-1; size: many; D: .; J: TRBJ2-5; DNA: TGCAGCGTGAGGACCTGGGGAGAGACCCAGTACTTC; CDR3: CSVRTWGETQYF
V: TRBV7-2; size: many; D: .; J: TRBJ2-3; DNA: TGTGCCAGCAGCTTAGCGGGGTCTCTCAGGGATACGCAGTATTTT; CDR3: CASSLAGSLRDTQYF
V: TRBV7-9; size: few; D: .; J: TRBJ1-1; DNA: TGTGCCAGCAACGTGGGGGGGTTAGGAGCTTTCTTT; CDR3: CASNVGGLGAFF
V: TRBV28; size: few; D: .; J: TRBJ1-6; DNA: TGTGCCAGCAGTGTATCGCCCGAATCACCCCTCCACTTT; CDR3: CASSVSPESPLHF
V: TRBV28; size: many; D: .; J: TRBJ1-5; DNA: TGTGCCACCTCCGGGGGCAATCAGCCCCAGCATTTT; CDR3: CATSGGNQPQHF
V: TRBV12-3/TRBV12-4; size: .; D: TRBD1; J: TRBJ2-7; DNA: TGTGCCAGCAGCCCCGGGGACAGGAGTAGCTACGAGCAGTACTTC; CDR3: CASSPGDRSSYEQYF
V: TRBV11-2; size: many; D: TRBD2; J: TRBJ2-3; DNA: TGTGCCAGCAGCTTAGTGGCGGGAGGAAGGACAGATACGCAGTATTTT; CDR3: CASSLVAGGRTDTQYF
V: TRBV7-2; size: many; D: .; J: TRBJ1-2; DNA: TGTGCCAGCAGCTTAAGTTGGACCCGTGGCTACACCTTC; CDR3: CASSLSWTRGYTF
V: TRBV12-3/TRBV12-4; size: few; D: .; J: TRBJ1-2; DNA: TGTGCCAGCAGTTCACAAACGGTTAACTATGGCTACACCTTC; CDR3: CASSSQTVNYGYTF
V: TRBV5-1; size: .; D: .; J: TRBJ2-7; DNA: TGCGCCAGCAGCTTCCTTGGGAGGGAGCAGTACTTC; CDR3: CASSFLGREQYF
V: TRBV2; size: .; D: .; J: TRBJ1-5; DNA: TGTGCCAGCAGTGAAAGGCCAGGAGGGAGCAATCAGCCCCAGCATTTT; CDR3: CASSERPGGSNQPQHF
V: TRBV28; size: many; D: TRBD1; J: TRBJ2-7; DNA: TGTGCCAGCAGTGCAGGGGGATACGAGCAGTACTTC; CDR3: CASSAGGYEQYF
V: TRBV24-1; size: many; D: TRBD1; J: TRBJ2-2; DNA: TGTGCCACCAGTGATTTGGCTGAAACCGGGACAGGGAACACCGGGGAGCTGTTTTTT; CDR3: CATSDLAETGTGNTGELFF
V: TRBV6-1; size: many; D: TRBD1; J: TRBJ2-7; DNA: TGTGCCAGCAGTAGAAACCCGGGACAGGGTTACGAGCAGTACTTC; CDR3: CASSRNPGQGYEQYF
V: TRBV12-3/TRBV12-4; size: few; D: TRBD1; J: TRBJ2-6; DNA: TGTGCCAGCAGCACGGGACAGGGCTCAATAGGGGCCAACGTCCTGACTTTC; CDR3: CASSTGQGSIGANVLTF
V: TRBV6-1; size: .; D: .; J: TRBJ2-7; DNA: TGTGCCAGCACCTGGACAGCCAGGGGCGAGCAGTACTTC; CDR3: CASTWTARGEQYF
V: TRBV28; size: many; D: .; J: TRBJ1-4; DNA: TGTGCCAGCAGTCCTTTAGAAGGGGGTGAAAAACTGTTTTTT; CDR3: CASSPLEGGEKLFF
V: TRBV9; size: few; D: .; J: TRBJ2-7; DNA: TGTGCCAGCAGCGTAGCTCCGACAGCCGCCGGGTTGGAGCAGTACTTC; CDR3: CASSVAPTAAGLEQYF
V: TRBV7-2; size: many; D: TRBD1; J: TRBJ1-5; DNA: TGTGCCAGCAGCTTAGAGGCAGGGGGAAATCAGCCCCAGCATTTT; CDR3: CASSLEAGGNQPQHF
V: TRBV7-6; size: few; D: .; J: TRBJ2-3; DNA: TGTGCCAGCAGCTTAGAGGTTGCGGAAAGCACAGATACGCAGTATTTT; CDR3: CASSLEVAESTDTQYF
V: TRBV11-2; size: .; D: .; J: TRBJ1-1; DNA: TGTGCCAGCAGCTTGGAGTTCTCTGAAGCTTTCTTT; CDR3: CASSLEFSEAFF
V: TRBV10-3; size: .; D: TRBD1; J: TRBJ2-1; DNA: TGTGCCATCAGTGAGTCAGGACAGGGGGCGATTAGTGATGAGCAGTTCTTC; CDR3: CAISESGQGAISDEQFF
V: TRBV25-1; size: few; D: .; J: TRBJ2-7; DNA: TGTGCCAGCAGATTGACAGGCTACTCCTACGAGCAGTACTTC; CDR3: CASRLTGYSYEQYF
V: TRBV5-1; size: many; D: TRBD2; J: TRBJ2-7; DNA: TGCGCCAGCAGCTTGGTAACAGCGGGGAACTACGAGCAGTACTTC; CDR3: CASSLVTAGNYEQYF
V: TRBV7-2; size: many; D: .; J: TRBJ2-7; DNA: TGTGCCAGCAGCCGTCCAACAGGGAAAGCGGGCCTTGGGGAGCAGTACTTC; CDR3: CASSRPTGKAGLGEQYF
V: TRBV2; size: few; D: .; J: TRBJ2-4; DNA: TGTGCCAGCAGATGGGACCTATCGGGCATTCAGTACTTC; CDR3: CASRWDLSGIQYF
V: TRBV7-9; size: few; D: TRBD2; J: TRBJ2-3; DNA: TGTGCCAGCAGCTTAGGCGGGGGGCCCACAGATACGCAGTATTTT; CDR3: CASSLGGGPTDTQYF
V: TRBV7-3; size: many; D: .; J: TRBJ2-3; DNA: TGTGCCAGCAGCTGGGATCCCACAGATACGCAGTATTTT; CDR3: CASSWDPTDTQYF
V: TRBV7-9; size: .; D: .; J: TRBJ1-1; DNA: TGTGCCAGCAGCAATCAGGAGGTCACTGAAGCTTTCTTT; CDR3: CASSNQEVTEAFF
V: TRBV5-1; size: many; D: .; J: TRBJ2-3; DNA: TGCGCCAGCAGCTCGGGGGTTGGAACTGGGGATACGCAGTATTTT; CDR3: CASSSGVGTGDTQYF
V: TRBV20-1; size: many; D: TRBD1; J: TRBJ2-5; DNA: TGCAGTGCCACGGACAGGGTAGAGACCCAGTACTTC; CDR3: CSATDRVETQYF
V: TRBV5-1; size: few; D: .; J: TRBJ2-1; DNA: TGCGCCAGCAGCTCTGGACTCGTCAGGCCCTACAATGAGCAGTTCTTC; CDR3: CASSSGLVRPYNEQFF
V: TRBV7-2; size: many; D: .; J: TRBJ2-1; DNA: TGTGCCAGCAGCTTTCGGGCAAACAATGAGCAGTTCTTC; CDR3: CASSFRANNEQFF
V: TRBV24-1; size: many; D: TRBD1; J: TRBJ2-7; DNA: TGTGCCACCAGTGATCCAAGGACAGGGGGCGAGCAGTACTTC; CDR3: CATSDPRTGGEQYF
V: TRBV7-9; size: .; D: .; J: TRBJ2-3; DNA: TGTGCCAGCAGCTTGGCCGGTCTAGATACGCAGTATTTT; CDR3: CASSLAGLDTQYF
V: TRBV28; size: many; D: .; J: TRBJ2-3; DNA: TGTGCCAGCAGTTTATTGGGAGGGGGTGAGGATACGCAGTATTTT; CDR3: CASSLLGGGEDTQYF
V: TRBV6-2/TRBV6-3; size: many; D: .; J: TRBJ2-5; DNA: TGTGCCAGCAGTTATGTGTTTGGACAGCGGCAAGAGACCCAGTACTTC; CDR3: CASSYVFGQRQETQYF
V: TRBV7-8; size: many; D: .; J: TRBJ1-4; DNA: TGTGCCAGCACCAGCCAGGGAGCGGCAACTAATGAAAAACTGTTTTTT; CDR3: CASTSQGAATNEKLFF
V: TRBV13; size: many; D: .; J: TRBJ2-4; DNA: TGTGCCAGCAGCCCCGTCGCGGGGAAAGACATTCAGTACTTC; CDR3: CASSPVAGKDIQYF
V: TRBV20-1; size: .; D: TRBD2; J: TRBJ2-1; DNA: TGCAGTGCTAGAGATGGGACTAGCGGGTCCCAGGGCTCCTACAATGAGCAGTTCTTC; CDR3: CSARDGTSGSQGSYNEQFF
V: TRBV5-6; size: many; D: .; J: TRBJ2-2; DNA: TGTGCCAGCAGCTGGCGGACTTGGAACACCGGGGAGCTGTTTTTT; CDR3: CASSWRTWNTGELFF